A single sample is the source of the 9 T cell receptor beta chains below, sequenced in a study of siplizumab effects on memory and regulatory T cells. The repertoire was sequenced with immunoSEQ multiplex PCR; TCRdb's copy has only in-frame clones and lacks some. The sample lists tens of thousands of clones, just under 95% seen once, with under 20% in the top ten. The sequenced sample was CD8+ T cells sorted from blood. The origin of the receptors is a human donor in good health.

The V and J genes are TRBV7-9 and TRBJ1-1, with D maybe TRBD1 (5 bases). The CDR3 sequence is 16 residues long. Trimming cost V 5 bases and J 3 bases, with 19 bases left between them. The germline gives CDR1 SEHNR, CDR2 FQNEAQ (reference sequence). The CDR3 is CASSRGSGLGDTEAFF. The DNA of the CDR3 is TGTGCCAGCAGCCGGGGGTCTGGGTTAGGGGACACTGAAGCTTTCTTT. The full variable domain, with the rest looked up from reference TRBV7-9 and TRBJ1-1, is DTGVSQNPRHKITKRGQNVTFRCDPISEHNRLYWYRQTLGQGPEFLTYFQNEAQLEKSRLLSDRFSAERPKGSFSTLEIQRTEQGDSAMYLCASSRGSGLGDTEAFFGQGTRLTVV.

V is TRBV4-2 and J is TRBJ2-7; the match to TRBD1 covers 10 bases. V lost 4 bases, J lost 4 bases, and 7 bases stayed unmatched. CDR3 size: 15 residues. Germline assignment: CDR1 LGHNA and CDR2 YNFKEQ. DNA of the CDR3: TGTGCCAGCAGCCCCCCGGGGGGACAGGGGTACGAGCAGTACTTC. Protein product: CASSPPGGQGYEQYF.

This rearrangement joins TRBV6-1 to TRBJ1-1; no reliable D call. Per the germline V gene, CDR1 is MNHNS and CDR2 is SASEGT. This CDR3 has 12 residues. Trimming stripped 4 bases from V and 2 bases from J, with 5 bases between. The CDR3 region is CASSAGNTEAFF. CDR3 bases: TGTGCCAGCAGTGCTGGAAACACTGAAGCTTTCTTT.

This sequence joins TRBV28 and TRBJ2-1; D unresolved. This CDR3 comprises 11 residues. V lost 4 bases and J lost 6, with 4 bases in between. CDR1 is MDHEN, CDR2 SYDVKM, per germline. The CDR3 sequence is CASSYINEQFF. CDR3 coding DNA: TGTGCCAGCAGTTATATCAATGAGCAGTTCTTC.

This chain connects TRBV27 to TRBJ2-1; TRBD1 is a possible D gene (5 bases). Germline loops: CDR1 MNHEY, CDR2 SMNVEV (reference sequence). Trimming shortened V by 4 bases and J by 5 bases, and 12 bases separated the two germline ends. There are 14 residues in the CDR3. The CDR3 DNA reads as TGTGCCAGCAGTTGGGGATCAGGGAACAATGAGCAGTTCTTC. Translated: CASSWGSGNNEQFF.

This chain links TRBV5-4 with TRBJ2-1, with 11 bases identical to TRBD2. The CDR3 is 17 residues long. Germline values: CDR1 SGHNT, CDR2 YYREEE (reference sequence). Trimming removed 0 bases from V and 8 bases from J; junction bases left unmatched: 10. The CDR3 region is CASSLEITSGRGDEQFF. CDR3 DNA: TGTGCCAGCAGCTTGGAAATAACTAGCGGGAGAGGGGATGAGCAGTTCTTC.

CDR3 region: CASSIDGGDNEQFF. The DNA of the CDR3 is TGTGCCAGTAGTATTGATGGGGGGGACAATGAGCAGTTCTTC. The chain is built from TRBV19 and TRBJ2-1; 7 bases map to TRBD2. There are 14 residues in the CDR3. V lost 3 bases to trimming and J lost 5 bases; unmatched junction nucleotides: 4. Germline assignment: CDR1 LNHDA and CDR2 SQIVND (reference sequence).

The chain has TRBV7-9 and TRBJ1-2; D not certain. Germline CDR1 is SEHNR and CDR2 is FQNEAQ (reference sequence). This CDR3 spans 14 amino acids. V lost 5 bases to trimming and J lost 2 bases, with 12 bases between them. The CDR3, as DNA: TGTGCCAGCAGCCCCCAAGCGCGAAACTATGGCTACACCTTC. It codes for CASSPQARNYGYTF. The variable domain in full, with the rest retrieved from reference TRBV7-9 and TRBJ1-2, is DTGVSQNPRHKITKRGQNVTFRCDPISEHNRLYWYRQTLGQGPEFLTYFQNEAQLEKSRLLSDRFSAERPKGSFSTLEIQRTEQGDSAMYLCASSPQARNYGYTFGSGTRLTVV.

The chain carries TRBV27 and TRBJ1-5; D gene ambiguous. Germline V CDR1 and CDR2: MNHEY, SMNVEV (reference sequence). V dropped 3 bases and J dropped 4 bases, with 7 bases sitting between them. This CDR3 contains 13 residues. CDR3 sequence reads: CASSLGPNQPQHF. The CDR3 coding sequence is TGTGCCAGCAGTTTGGGTCCGAATCAGCCCCAGCATTTT.